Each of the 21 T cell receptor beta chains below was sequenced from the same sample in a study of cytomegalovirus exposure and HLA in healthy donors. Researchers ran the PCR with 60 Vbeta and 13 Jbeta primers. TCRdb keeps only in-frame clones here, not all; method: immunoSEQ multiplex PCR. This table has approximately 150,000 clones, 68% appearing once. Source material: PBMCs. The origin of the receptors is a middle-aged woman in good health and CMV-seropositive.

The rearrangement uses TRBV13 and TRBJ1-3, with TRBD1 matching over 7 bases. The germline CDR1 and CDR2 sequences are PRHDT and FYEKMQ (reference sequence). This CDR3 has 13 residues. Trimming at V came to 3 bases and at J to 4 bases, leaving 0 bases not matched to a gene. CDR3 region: CASSLDRGNTIYF. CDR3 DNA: TGTGCCAGCAGCTTGGACAGGGGAAACACCATATATTTT.

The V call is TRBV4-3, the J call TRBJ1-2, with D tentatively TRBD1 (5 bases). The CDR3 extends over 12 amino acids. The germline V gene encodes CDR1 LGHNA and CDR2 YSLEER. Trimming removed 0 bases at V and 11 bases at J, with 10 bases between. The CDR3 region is CASSQETGRYTF. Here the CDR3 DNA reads TGCGCCAGCAGCCAAGAAACAGGCCGTTACACCTTC.

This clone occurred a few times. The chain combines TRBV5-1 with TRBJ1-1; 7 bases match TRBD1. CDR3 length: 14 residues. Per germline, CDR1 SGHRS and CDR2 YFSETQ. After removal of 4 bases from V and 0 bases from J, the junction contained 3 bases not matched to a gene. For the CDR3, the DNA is TGCGCCAGCAGCGACGACAGGGTGAACACTGAAGCTTTCTTT. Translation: CASSDDRVNTEAFF.

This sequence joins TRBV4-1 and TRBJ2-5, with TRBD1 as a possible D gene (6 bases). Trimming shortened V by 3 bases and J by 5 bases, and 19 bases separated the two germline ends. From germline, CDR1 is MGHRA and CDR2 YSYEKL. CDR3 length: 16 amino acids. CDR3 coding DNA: TGCGCCAGCAGCCAGCAACCGGGACCTAGGGGGGAGACCCAGTACTTC. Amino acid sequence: CASSQQPGPRGETQYF.

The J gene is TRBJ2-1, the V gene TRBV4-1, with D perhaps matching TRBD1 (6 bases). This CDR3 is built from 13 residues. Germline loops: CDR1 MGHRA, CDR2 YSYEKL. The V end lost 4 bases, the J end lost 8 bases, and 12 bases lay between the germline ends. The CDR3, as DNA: TGCGCCAGCAGCCCTCCAGGGGTTCATGAGCAGTTCTTC. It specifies CASSPPGVHEQFF.

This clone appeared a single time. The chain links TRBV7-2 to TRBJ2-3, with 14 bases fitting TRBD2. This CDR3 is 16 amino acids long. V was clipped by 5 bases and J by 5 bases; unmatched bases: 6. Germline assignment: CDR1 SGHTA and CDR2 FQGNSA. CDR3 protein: CASSRRTSGRIDTQYF. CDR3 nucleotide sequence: TGTGCCAGCAGCCGACGGACTAGCGGGAGGATAGATACGCAGTATTTT.

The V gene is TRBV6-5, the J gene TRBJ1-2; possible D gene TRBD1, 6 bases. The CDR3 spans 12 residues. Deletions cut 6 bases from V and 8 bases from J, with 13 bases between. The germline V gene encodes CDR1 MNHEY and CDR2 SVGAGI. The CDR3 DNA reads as TGTGCCAGCAGCGACAGGCGCCTGGGCTACACCTTC. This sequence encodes CASSDRRLGYTF.

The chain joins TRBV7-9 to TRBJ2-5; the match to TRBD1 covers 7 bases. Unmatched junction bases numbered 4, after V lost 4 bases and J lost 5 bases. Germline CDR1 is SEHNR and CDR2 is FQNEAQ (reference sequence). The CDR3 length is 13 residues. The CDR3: CASSYGQAETQYF. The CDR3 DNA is TGTGCCAGCAGCTATGGACAGGCGGAGACCCAGTACTTC.

Here the CDR3 reads CATSRRGLAGNSDTQYF. For the CDR3, the DNA is TGTGCCACCAGCAGAAGAGGACTAGCGGGAAATTCGGATACGCAGTATTTT. This sequence joins TRBV15 and TRBJ2-3, with 12 bases matching TRBD2. J gave up 6 bases and V 2 bases, and 9 bases lay outside the gene matches. Germline V gene sequence: CDR1 LNHNV, CDR2 YYDKDF (reference sequence). The CDR3 runs to 17 residues.

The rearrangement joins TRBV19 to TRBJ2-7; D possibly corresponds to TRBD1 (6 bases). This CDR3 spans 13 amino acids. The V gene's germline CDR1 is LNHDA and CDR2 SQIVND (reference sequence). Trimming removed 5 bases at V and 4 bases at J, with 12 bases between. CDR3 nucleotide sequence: TGTGCCAGTAGTCCGGGACAACTATACGAGCAGTACTTC. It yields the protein CASSPGQLYEQYF.

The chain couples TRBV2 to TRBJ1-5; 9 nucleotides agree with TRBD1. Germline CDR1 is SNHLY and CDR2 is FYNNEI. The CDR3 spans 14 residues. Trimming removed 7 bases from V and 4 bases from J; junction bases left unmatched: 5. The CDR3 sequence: CASTGQGSNQPQHF. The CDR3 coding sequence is TGTGCCAGCACAGGACAGGGGAGTAATCAGCCCCAGCATTTT.

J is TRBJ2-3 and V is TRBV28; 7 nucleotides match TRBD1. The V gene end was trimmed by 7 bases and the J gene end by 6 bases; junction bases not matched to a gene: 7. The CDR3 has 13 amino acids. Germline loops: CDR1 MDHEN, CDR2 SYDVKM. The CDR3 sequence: CASTRQGSDTQYF. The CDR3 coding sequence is TGTGCCAGCACCCGACAGGGTTCGGATACGCAGTATTTT.

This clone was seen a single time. CDR3 residues: CASSAGQGRLDQPQHF. CDR3 in DNA: TGTGCCAGCAGCGCGGGACAGGGGCGATTAGATCAGCCCCAGCATTTT. The V call is TRBV7-3, the J call TRBJ1-5; 10 bases line up with TRBD1. The CDR3 loop spans 16 amino acids. V dropped 5 bases and J dropped 5; count of bases not matched to a gene: 9. Germline V gene data show CDR1 as SGHTA and CDR2 as FQGTGA.

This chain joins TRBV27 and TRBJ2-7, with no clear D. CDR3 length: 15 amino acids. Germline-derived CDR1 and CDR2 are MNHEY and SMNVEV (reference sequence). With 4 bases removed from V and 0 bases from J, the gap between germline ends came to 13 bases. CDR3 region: CASSSFLRSSYEQYF. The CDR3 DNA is TGTGCCAGCAGTTCGTTTCTTCGTAGCTCCTACGAGCAGTACTTC.

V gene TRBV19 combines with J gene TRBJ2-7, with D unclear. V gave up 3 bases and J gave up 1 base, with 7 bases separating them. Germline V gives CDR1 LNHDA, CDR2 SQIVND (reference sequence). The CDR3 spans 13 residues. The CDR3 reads CASSMRRSYEQYF. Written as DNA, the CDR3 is TGTGCCAGTAGTATGCGCCGGTCCTACGAGCAGTACTTC. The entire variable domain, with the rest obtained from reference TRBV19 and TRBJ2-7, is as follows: DGGITQSPKYLFRKEGQNVTLSCEQNLNHDAMYWYRQDPGQGLRLIYYSQIVNDFQKGDIAEGYSVSREKKESFPLTVTSAQKNPTAFYLCASSMRRSYEQYFGPGTRLTVT.

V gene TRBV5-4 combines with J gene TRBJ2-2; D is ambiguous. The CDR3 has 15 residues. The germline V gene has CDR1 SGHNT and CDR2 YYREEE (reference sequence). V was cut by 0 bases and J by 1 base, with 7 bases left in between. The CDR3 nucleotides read TGTGCCAGCAGCTTGGTAACGGTGAACACCGGGGAGCTGTTTTTT. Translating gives CASSLVTVNTGELFF. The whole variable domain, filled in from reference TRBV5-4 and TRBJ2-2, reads ETGVTQSPTHLIKTRGQQVTLRCSSQSGHNTVSWYQQALGQGPQFIFQYYREEENGRGNFPPRFSGLQFPNYSSELNVNALELDDSALYLCASSLVTVNTGELFFGEGSRLTVL.

CDR3: CASCPGGSGNTIYF. The CDR3 DNA reads TGTGCCAGCTGCCCCGGGGGCTCTGGAAACACCATATATTTT. The chain uses TRBV5-4 and TRBJ1-3; D is possibly TRBD1 (5 bases). CDR1 is SGHNT, CDR2 YYREEE, per germline (reference sequence). Trimming left V 7 bases short and J 0 bases short, with 11 bases between. This CDR3 comprises 14 residues.

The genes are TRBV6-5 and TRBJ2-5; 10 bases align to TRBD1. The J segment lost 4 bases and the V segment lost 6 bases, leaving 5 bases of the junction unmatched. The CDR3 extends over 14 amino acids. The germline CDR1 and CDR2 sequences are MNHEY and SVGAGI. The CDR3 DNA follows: TGTGCCAGCAGGTCGACAGGGGGCGGAGAGACCCAGTACTTC. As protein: CASRSTGGGETQYF.

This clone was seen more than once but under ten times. CDR3 coding DNA: TGCGCCAGCAAGCGAGGGACAGCAGACACAGATACGCAGTATTTT. This encodes CASKRGTADTDTQYF. The chain carries TRBV5-1 and TRBJ2-3; TRBD1 matches at 7 bases. This CDR3 contains 15 residues. CDR1 and CDR2 from the germline V gene are SGHRS and YFSETQ. The V gene end was trimmed by 6 bases and the J gene end by 2 bases; junction bases not matched to a gene: 9.

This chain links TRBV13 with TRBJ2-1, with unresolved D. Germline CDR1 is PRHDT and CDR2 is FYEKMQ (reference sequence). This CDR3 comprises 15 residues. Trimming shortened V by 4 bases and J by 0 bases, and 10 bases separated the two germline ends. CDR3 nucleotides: TGTGCCAGCAGCTCCCGCGAGAGCTCCTACAATGAGCAGTTCTTC. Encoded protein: CASSSRESSYNEQFF.

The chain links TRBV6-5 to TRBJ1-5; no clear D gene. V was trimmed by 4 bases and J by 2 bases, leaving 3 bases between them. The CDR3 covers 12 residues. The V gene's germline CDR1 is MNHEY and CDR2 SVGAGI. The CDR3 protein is CASSSGNQPQHF. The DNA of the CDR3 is TGTGCCAGCAGTTCCGGCAATCAGCCCCAGCATTTT.